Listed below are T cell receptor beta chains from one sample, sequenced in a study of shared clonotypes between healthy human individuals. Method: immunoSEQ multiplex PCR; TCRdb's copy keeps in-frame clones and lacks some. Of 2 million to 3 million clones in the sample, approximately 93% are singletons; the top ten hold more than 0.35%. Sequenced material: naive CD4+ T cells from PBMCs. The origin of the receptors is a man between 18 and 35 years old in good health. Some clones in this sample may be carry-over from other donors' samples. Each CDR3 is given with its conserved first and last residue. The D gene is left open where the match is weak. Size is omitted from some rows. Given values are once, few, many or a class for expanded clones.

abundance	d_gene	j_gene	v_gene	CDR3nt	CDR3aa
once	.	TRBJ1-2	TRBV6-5	TGTGCCAGCAGTCGATCAATCCCTGGGATCTATGGCTACACCTTC	CASSRSIPGIYGYTF
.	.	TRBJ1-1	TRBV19	TGTGCCAGTACAACCTCGGGGGGGCGAGGAACTGAAGCTTTCTTT	CASTTSGGRGTEAFF
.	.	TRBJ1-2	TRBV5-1	TGCGCCAGCAGCTTGGACGTGCTCGTCTATGGCTACACCTTC	CASSLDVLVYGYTF
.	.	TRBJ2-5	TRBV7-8	TGTGCCAGCAGCCGTATCAGATGGAGAGGGCAAGAGACCCAGTACTTC	CASSRIRWRGQETQYF
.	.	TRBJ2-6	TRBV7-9	TGTGCCAGCAGCTTGGGCGGGGCCAACGTCCTGACTTTC	CASSLGGANVLTF
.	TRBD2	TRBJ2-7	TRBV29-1	TGCAGCGTTGCATGGACTAGCGGGAGTTCGAGTGAGCAGTACTTC	CSVAWTSGSSSEQYF
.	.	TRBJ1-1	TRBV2	TGTGCCAGCACCCGACCCCTACCGAACACTGAAGCTTTCTTT	CASTRPLPNTEAFF
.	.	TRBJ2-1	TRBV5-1	TGCGCCAGCAGCTTGGAGCAGGGGATCTACAATGAGCAGTTCTTC	CASSLEQGIYNEQFF
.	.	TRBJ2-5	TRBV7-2	TGTGCCAGCAGCTTAAGGAGAGTAGGAGAGACCCAGTACTTC	CASSLRRVGETQYF
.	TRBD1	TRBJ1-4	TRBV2	TGTGCCAGCAGCTCCGAGACAGGGGCCGGTGAAAAACTGTTTTTT	CASSSETGAGEKLFF
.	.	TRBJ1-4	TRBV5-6	TGTGCCAGCAGCTTCCGCCCGACCCCTAATGAAAAACTGTTTTTT	CASSFRPTPNEKLFF
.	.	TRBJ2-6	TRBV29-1	TGCAGCGTTGAAGGGGGGGCCAACGTCCTGACTTTC	CSVEGGANVLTF
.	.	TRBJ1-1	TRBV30	TGTGCCTGGAGGCGGCGCTTGAACACTGAAGCTTTCTTT	CAWRRRLNTEAFF
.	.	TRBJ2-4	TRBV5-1	TGCGCCAGCAGCTTGGCAGGGGACATAGCCAAAAACATTCAGTACTTC	CASSLAGDIAKNIQYF
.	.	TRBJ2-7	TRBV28	TGTGCCAGCAGTTATGGTGGGGTCTCCTACGAGCAGTACTTC	CASSYGGVSYEQYF
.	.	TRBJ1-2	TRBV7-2	TGTGCCAGCAGCTTAGCGTTAGAGGCTTATGGCTACACCTTC	CASSLALEAYGYTF
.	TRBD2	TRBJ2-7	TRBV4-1	TGCGCCAGCAGCCAAGTCGGACGCGGGAGGTGGTACGAGCAGTACTTC	CASSQVGRGRWYEQYF
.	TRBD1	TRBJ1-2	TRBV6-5	TGTGCCAGCAGGGGCGGACAGGGAGCTAACTATGGCTACACCTTC	CASRGGQGANYGYTF
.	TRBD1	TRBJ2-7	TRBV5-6	TGTGCCAGCAGCCCAGGGGGCGTCTACGAGCAGTACTTC	CASSPGGVYEQYF
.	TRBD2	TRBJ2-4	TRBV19	TGTGCCAGTAGTATAGCTAGCGGGAGATCCAAAAACATTCAGTACTTC	CASSIASGRSKNIQYF
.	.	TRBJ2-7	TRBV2	TGTGCCAGCACCGGCTTCTACGAGCAGTACTTC	CASTGFYEQYF
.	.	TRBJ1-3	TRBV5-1	TGCGCCAGCAGCCCAACCGGGGCGGGAAACACCATATATTTT	CASSPTGAGNTIYF
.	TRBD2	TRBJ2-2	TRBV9	TGTGCCAGCAGCGTAAGGACTAGCGGGAGTTTGGGGGAGCTGTTTTTT	CASSVRTSGSLGELFF
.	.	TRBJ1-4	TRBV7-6	TGTGCCAGCAGCTCCACTCCCACGGGTGCGACTAATGAAAAACTGTTTTTT	CASSSTPTGATNEKLFF
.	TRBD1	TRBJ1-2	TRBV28	TGTGCCAGCAGTTTAGTCGGTTTAGGGGGCGATGGCTACACCTTC	CASSLVGLGGDGYTF
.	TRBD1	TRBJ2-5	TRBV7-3	TGTGCCAGCAGCTTGACAGGGGGCGGTGAGACCCAGTACTTC	CASSLTGGGETQYF
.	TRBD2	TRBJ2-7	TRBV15	TGTGCCACCAGCAGAGACGGGGGGGGCAGCTACGAGCAGTACTTC	CATSRDGGGSYEQYF
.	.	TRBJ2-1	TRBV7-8	TGTGCCAGCACCGGCCCGATCACGAGTGAGCAGTTCTTC	CASTGPITSEQFF
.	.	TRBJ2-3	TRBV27	TGTGCCAGCAGTTCCCGATGGACAGCACAATCTAGCACAGATACGCAGTATTTT	CASSSRWTAQSSTDTQYF
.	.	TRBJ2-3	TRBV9	TGTGCCAGCAACCTAGGGGGGAGCACAGATACGCAGTATTTT	CASNLGGSTDTQYF
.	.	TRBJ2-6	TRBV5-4	TGTGCCAGCAGCCCCGGGGGAACTGGGGCCAACGTCCTGACTTTC	CASSPGGTGANVLTF